The clone carrying this T cell receptor beta chain was seen a handful of times. As yet, its antigen is unknown. This specimen belongs to a study of somatic mutations in cytotoxic T cells in rheumatoid arthritis. In the source study's methods: Seldom did patient CD8+ clones exceeding 1% match published virus-specific TCRB sequences. Some clones are missing from TCRdb's copy, which holds only in-frame ones; the method was immunoSEQ multiplex PCR. V and J calls and clone size are those listed in that table; D and trimming were worked out from the DNA. This table has under 9,000 clones, around 89% appearing once. Positive magnetic bead selection was used to isolate CD4+ and CD8+ cells; purity was checked by flow cytometry. Study conclusions and caveats: Rheumatoid arthritis patients showed CD8+ clonality increasing with age, unlike healthy controls. Researchers did not know the antigen targets of the expanded CD8+ clones.

Trimming took 1 base from V and 1 from J, leaving 8 bases between them. The CDR3 is made up of 14 amino acids. Germline loops: CDR1 SGDLS, CDR2 YYNGEE. This chain uses TRBV9 with TRBJ2-5, with D perhaps TRBD1 (5 bases). Sequenced sample: CD8+ T cells sorted from blood. The TCR comes from a woman aged 70-85 years with rheumatoid arthritis. The CDR3 protein is CASSVNRSQETQYF. The CDR3 DNA reads as TGTGCCAGCAGCGTAAACAGGAGCCAAGAGACCCAGTACTTC.